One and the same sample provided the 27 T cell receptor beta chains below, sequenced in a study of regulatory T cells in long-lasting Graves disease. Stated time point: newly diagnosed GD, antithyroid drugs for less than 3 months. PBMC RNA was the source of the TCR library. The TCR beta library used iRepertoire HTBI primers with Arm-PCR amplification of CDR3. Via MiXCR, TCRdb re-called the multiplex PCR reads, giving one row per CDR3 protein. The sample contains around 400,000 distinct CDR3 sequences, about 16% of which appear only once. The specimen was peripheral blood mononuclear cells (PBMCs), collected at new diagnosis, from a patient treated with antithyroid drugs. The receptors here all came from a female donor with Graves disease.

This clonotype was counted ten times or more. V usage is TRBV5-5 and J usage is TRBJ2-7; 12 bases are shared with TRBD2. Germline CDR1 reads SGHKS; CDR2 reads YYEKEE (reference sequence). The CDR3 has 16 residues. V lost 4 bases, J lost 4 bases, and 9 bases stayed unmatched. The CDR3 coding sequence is TGTGCCAGCAGCCAAACGACTAGCGGGAGTTGGTACGAGCAGTACTTC. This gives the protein CASSQTTSGSWYEQYF.

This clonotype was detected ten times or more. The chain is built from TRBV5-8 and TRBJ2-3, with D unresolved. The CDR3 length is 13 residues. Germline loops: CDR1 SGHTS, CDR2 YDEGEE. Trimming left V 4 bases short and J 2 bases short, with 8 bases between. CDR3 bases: TGTGCCAGCAGCGTGGCGACCACAGATACGCAGTATTTT. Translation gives CASSVATTDTQYF.

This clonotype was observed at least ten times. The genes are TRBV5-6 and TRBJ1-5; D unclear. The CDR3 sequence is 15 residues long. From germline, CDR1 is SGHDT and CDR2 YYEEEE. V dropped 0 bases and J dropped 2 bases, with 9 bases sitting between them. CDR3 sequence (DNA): TGTGCCAGCAGCTTGGGGCGGGGTCGCAATCAGCCCCAGCATTTT. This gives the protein CASSLGRGRNQPQHF.

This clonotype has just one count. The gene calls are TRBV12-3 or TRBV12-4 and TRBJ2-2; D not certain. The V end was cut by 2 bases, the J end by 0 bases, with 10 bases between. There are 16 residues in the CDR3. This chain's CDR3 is CASSLSGLPNTGELFF. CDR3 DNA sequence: TGTGCCAGCAGTTTAAGTGGCCTACCGAACACCGGGGAGCTGTTTTTT.

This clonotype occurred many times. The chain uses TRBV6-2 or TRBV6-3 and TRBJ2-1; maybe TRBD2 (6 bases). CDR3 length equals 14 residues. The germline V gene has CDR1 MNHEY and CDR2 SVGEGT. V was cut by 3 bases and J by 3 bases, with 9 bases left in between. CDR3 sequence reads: CASSYAGGYNEQFF. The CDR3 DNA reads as TGTGCCAGCAGTTATGCCGGGGGCTACAATGAGCAGTTCTTC.

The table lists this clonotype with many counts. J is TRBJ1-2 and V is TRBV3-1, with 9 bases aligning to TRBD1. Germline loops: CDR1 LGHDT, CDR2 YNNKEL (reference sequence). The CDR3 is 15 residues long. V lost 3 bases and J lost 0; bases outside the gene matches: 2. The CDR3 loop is CASSHRQGANYGYTF. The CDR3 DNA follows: TGTGCCAGCAGCCATCGACAGGGGGCTAACTATGGCTACACCTTC.

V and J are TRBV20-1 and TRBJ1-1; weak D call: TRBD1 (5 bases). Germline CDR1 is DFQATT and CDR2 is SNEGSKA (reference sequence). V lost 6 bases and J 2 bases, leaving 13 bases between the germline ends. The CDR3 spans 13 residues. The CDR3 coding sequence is TGCAGTGCCCCGGGACCGTTTAACACTGAAGCTTTCTTT. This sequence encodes CSAPGPFNTEAFF.

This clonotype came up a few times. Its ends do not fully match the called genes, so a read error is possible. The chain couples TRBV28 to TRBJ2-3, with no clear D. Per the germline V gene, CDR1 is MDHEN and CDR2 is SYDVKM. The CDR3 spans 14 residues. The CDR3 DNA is TGTGCCAGCGGTTTTTCACCGGGCACAGATACGCAGTATTTT. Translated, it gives CASGFSPGTDTQYF.

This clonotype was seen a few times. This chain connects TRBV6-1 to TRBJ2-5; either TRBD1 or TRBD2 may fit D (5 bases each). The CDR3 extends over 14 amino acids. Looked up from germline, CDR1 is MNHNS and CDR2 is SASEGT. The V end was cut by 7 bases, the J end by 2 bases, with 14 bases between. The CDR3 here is CASTLGDPQETQYF. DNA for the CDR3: TGTGCCAGCACTCTCGGGGACCCTCAAGAGACCCAGTACTTC.

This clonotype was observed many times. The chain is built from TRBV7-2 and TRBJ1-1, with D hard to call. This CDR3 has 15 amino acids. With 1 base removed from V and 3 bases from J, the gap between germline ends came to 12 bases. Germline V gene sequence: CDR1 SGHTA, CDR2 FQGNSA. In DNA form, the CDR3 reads TGTGCCAGCAGCTTAGGGGGTTTCGGGTACACTGAAGCTTTCTTT. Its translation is CASSLGGFGYTEAFF.

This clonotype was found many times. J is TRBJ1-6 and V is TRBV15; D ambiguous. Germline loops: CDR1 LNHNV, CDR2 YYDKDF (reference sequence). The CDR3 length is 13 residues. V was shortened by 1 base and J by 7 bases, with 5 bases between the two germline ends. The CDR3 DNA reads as TGTGCCACCAGCAGAGGGGAAAATTCACCCCTCCACTTT. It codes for CATSRGENSPLHF.

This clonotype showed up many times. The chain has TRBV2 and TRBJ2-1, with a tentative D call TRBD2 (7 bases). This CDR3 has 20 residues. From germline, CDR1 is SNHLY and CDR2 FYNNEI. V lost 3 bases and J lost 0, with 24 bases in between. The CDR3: CASSELVGRGGPTSYNEQFF. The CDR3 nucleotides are TGTGCCAGCAGTGAGTTGGTTGGTAGGGGGGGCCCTACCTCCTACAATGAGCAGTTCTTC.

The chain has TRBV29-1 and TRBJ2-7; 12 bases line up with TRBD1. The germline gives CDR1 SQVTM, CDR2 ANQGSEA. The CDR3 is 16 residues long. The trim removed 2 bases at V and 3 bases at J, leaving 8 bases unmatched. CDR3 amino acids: CSVERTGTGGGYEQYF. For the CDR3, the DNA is TGCAGCGTTGAAAGAACCGGGACAGGGGGCGGCTACGAGCAGTACTTC.

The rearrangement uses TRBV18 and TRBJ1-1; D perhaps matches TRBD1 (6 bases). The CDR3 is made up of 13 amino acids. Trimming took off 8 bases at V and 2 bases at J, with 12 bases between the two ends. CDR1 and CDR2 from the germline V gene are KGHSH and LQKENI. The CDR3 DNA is TGTGCCAGCCTTTGGGACATTAACACTGAAGCTTTCTTT. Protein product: CASLWDINTEAFF.

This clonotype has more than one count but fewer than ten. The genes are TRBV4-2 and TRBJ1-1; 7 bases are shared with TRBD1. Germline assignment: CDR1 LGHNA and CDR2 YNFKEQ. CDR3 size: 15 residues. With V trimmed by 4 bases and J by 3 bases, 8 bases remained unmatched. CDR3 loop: CASSPRQGGDTEAFF. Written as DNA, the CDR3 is TGTGCCAGCAGCCCCAGACAGGGAGGGGACACTGAAGCTTTCTTT.

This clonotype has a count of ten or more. In DNA, the CDR3 is TGTGCCAGCAGTTTTAATAGGCGTGCTTTCTTT. Its translation: CASSFNRRAFF. The genes are TRBV27 and TRBJ1-1; D gene uncertain. CDR3 length equals 11 residues. Trimming left V 3 bases short and J 11 bases short, with 10 bases between. CDR1 MNHEY and CDR2 SMNVEV come from the germline V gene (reference sequence).

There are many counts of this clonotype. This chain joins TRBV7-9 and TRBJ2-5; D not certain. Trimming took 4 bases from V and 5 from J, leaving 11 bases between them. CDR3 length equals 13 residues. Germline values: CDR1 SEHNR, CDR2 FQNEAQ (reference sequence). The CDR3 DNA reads TGTGCCAGCAGCTCCCTTGTCCGGGAGACCCAGTACTTC. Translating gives CASSSLVRETQYF.

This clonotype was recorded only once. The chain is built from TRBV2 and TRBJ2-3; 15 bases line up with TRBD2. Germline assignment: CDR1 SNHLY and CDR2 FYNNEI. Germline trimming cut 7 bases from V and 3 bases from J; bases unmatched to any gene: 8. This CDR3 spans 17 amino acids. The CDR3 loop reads CASMNSGTSGRTDTQYF. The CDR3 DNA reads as TGTGCCAGCATGAACTCAGGGACTAGCGGGAGGACAGATACGCAGTATTTT.

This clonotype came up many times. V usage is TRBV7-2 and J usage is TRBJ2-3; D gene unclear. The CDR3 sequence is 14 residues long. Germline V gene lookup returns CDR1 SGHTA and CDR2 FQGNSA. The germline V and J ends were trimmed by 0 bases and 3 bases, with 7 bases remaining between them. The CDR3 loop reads CASSLAIVTDTQYF. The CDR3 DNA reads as TGTGCCAGCAGCTTAGCGATTGTTACAGATACGCAGTATTTT.

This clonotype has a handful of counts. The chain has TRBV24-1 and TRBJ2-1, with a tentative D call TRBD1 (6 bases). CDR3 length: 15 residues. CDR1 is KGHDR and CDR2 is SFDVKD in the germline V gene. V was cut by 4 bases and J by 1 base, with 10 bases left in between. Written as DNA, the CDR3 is TGTGCCACCAGTGACCCCGACAGGTCCTACAATGAGCAGTTCTTC. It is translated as CATSDPDRSYNEQFF.

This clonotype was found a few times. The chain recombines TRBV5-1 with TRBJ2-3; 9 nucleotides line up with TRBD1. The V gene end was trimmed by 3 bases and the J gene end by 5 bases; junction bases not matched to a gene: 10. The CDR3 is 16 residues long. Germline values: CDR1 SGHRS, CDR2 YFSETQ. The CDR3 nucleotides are TGCGCCAGCAGCTCGACGGGACAGGGCTCCGGAGATACGCAGTATTTT. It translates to CASSSTGQGSGDTQYF.

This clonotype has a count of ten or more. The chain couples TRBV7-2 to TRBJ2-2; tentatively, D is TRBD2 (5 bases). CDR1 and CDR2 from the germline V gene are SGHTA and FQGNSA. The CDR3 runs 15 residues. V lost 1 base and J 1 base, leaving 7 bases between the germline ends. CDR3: CASSLVRENTGELFF. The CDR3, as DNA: TGTGCCAGCAGCTTAGTTCGGGAGAACACCGGGGAGCTGTTTTTT.

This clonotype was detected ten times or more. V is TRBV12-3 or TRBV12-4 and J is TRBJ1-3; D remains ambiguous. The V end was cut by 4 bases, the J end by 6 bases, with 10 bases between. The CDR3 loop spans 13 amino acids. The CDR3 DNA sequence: TGTGCCAGCAGTTCCCACGCAATAAACACCATATATTTT. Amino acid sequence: CASSSHAINTIYF.

The CDR3 sequence: CASSQGSEANYGYTF. The CDR3 DNA sequence: TGCGCCAGCAGCCAAGGGTCGGAAGCAAACTATGGCTACACCTTC. The V call is TRBV4-1, the J call TRBJ1-2; D remains unclear. CDR1 MGHRA and CDR2 YSYEKL come from the germline V gene. The CDR3 runs to 15 residues. V lost 1 base to trimming and J lost 2 bases, with 11 bases between them.

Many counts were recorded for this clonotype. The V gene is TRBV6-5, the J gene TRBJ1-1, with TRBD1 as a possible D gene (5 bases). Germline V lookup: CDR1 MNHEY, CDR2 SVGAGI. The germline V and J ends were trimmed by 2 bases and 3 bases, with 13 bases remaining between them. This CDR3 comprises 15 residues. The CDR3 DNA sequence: TGTGCCAGCAGTTACACTAAGGACATTTACACTGAAGCTTTCTTT. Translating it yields CASSYTKDIYTEAFF.

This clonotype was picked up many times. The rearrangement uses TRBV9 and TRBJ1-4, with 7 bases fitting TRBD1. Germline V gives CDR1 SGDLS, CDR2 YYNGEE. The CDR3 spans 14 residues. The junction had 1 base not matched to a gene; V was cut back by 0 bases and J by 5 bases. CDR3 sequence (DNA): TGTGCCAGCAGCGTAGGACAGGGAAATGAAAAACTGTTTTTT. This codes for CASSVGQGNEKLFF.

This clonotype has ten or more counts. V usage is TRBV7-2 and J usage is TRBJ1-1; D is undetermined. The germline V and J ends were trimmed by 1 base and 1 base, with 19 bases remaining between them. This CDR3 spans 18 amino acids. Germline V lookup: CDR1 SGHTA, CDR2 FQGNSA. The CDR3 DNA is TGTGCCAGCAGCTTAGAATTAATCTGGAGGACCCCGAACACTGAAGCTTTCTTT. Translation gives CASSLELIWRTPNTEAFF.